These T cell receptor beta chains were read from a single sample in a study of cytomegalovirus exposure and HLA in healthy donors. Clones were read by immunoSEQ multiplex PCR, and TCRdb kept only the in-frame ones, dropping some. The sample has about 120,000 clones, approximately 81% seen once. The sequencing sample was made of PBMCs. These receptor sequences come from a woman in her forties in good health and CMV-seronegative. The CDR3 runs from the conserved cysteine through the conserved F or W. D genes are given only for firm matches. Only some rows state a clone size, as once, few, many or a class for expanded clones.

clone_size: NA; d_call: TRBD2; j_call: TRBJ2-1; v_call: TRBV5-1; cdr3_nt: TGCGCCAGCAGCTTAGGGACTAGCGGGGGCCACAATGAGCAGTTCTTC; cdr3_aa: CASSLGTSGGHNEQFF
clone_size: NA; d_call: NA; j_call: TRBJ1-5; v_call: TRBV28; cdr3_nt: TGTGCCAGCGGACAGTTGATAGGCCAGCCCCAGCATTTT; cdr3_aa: CASGQLIGQPQHF
clone_size: NA; d_call: TRBD1; j_call: TRBJ2-7; v_call: TRBV18; cdr3_nt: TGTGCCAGCTCACCATACAGGGGTATGTACGAGCAGTACTTC; cdr3_aa: CASSPYRGMYEQYF
clone_size: NA; d_call: NA; j_call: TRBJ1-1; v_call: TRBV21-1; cdr3_nt: TGTGCCAGCAGCAACCACCAGGACAGAATGAACACTGAAGCTTTCTTT; cdr3_aa: CASSNHQDRMNTEAFF
clone_size: NA; d_call: TRBD1; j_call: TRBJ2-5; v_call: TRBV5-1; cdr3_nt: TGCGCCAGCAGAATTACAGGGGGTAGGGGCGGCCAAGAGACCCAGTACTTC; cdr3_aa: CASRITGGRGGQETQYF
clone_size: NA; d_call: TRBD2; j_call: TRBJ2-2; v_call: TRBV5-6; cdr3_nt: TGTGCCAGCAGCTTACCCCTGCGGGAGGGCCACGGGGAGCTGTTTTTT; cdr3_aa: CASSLPLREGHGELFF
clone_size: NA; d_call: NA; j_call: TRBJ2-5; v_call: TRBV25-1; cdr3_nt: TGTGCCAGCAGTGAGTGGTCCGGGAGCCAGGTGGCCCAGTACTTC; cdr3_aa: CASSEWSGSQVAQYF
clone_size: NA; d_call: TRBD1; j_call: TRBJ1-4; v_call: TRBV19; cdr3_nt: TGTGCCAGTAGTTCCTACAGGGGGCCTAATGAAAAACTGTTTTTT; cdr3_aa: CASSSYRGPNEKLFF
clone_size: NA; d_call: TRBD1; j_call: TRBJ2-1; v_call: TRBV7-9; cdr3_nt: TGTGCCAGCAGCACACGACAGGGGAGGAAGCAGTTCTTC; cdr3_aa: CASSTRQGRKQFF
clone_size: NA; d_call: TRBD2; j_call: TRBJ2-7; v_call: TRBV10-3; cdr3_nt: TGTGCCATCAGTGATAGGCTAGCGGGGAGGTACGAGCAGTACTTC; cdr3_aa: CAISDRLAGRYEQYF
clone_size: NA; d_call: NA; j_call: TRBJ2-7; v_call: TRBV11-2; cdr3_nt: TGTGCCAGCAGCTTGGCGGGCGGTACCTACGAGCAGTACTTC; cdr3_aa: CASSLAGGTYEQYF
clone_size: NA; d_call: TRBD1; j_call: TRBJ1-1; v_call: TRBV2; cdr3_nt: TGTGCCAGCAGTGATTGGGCAGGGGGAGGATATGAAGCTTTCTTT; cdr3_aa: CASSDWAGGGYEAFF
clone_size: NA; d_call: TRBD1; j_call: TRBJ1-1; v_call: TRBV7-2; cdr3_nt: TGTGCCAGCAGCTCGGACAGGCGTTCAGGCGCTTTCTTT; cdr3_aa: CASSSDRRSGAFF
clone_size: NA; d_call: NA; j_call: TRBJ1-2; v_call: TRBV6-5; cdr3_nt: TGTGCCAGCACCCCAGGACAGAGCCACCTCTATGGCTACACCTTC; cdr3_aa: CASTPGQSHLYGYTF
clone_size: NA; d_call: NA; j_call: TRBJ1-5; v_call: TRBV4-3; cdr3_nt: TGCGCCAGCAGCCAAGAAGCGCGCGGCAATCAGCCCCAGCATTTT; cdr3_aa: CASSQEARGNQPQHF
clone_size: NA; d_call: NA; j_call: TRBJ2-5; v_call: TRBV27; cdr3_nt: TGTGCCAGCAGTAACACCCAAGAGACCCAGTACTTC; cdr3_aa: CASSNTQETQYF
clone_size: once; d_call: NA; j_call: TRBJ2-5; v_call: TRBV7-2; cdr3_nt: TGTGCCAGCAGCTTATTACCAGTGCAAGAGACCCAGTACTTC; cdr3_aa: CASSLLPVQETQYF
clone_size: NA; d_call: TRBD1; j_call: TRBJ1-2; v_call: TRBV30; cdr3_nt: TGTGCCTCCCACCGGGACAGGACAATCTTC; cdr3_aa: CASHRDRTIF
clone_size: once; d_call: TRBD1; j_call: TRBJ2-1; v_call: TRBV7-3; cdr3_nt: TGTGCCAGCAGCTCCTTCAGGGGGAATGAGCAGTTCTTC; cdr3_aa: CASSSFRGNEQFF
clone_size: NA; d_call: TRBD2; j_call: TRBJ2-7; v_call: TRBV5-1; cdr3_nt: TGCGCCAGCAGCGACGGGACTAGCGGGGGCGAGCAGTACTTC; cdr3_aa: CASSDGTSGGEQYF
clone_size: few; d_call: NA; j_call: TRBJ2-1; v_call: TRBV5-1; cdr3_nt: TGCGCCAGCAGCGTCTCCAGCTCCTACAATGAGCAGTTCTTC; cdr3_aa: CASSVSSSYNEQFF
clone_size: NA; d_call: NA; j_call: TRBJ2-2; v_call: TRBV4-1; cdr3_nt: TGCGCCAGCAGCCAAGATCCGGGGAACACCGGGGAGCTGTTTTTT; cdr3_aa: CASSQDPGNTGELFF
clone_size: NA; d_call: NA; j_call: TRBJ1-4; v_call: TRBV6-1; cdr3_nt: TGTGCCAGCAGACGGGATCCTAATGAAAAACTGTTTTTT; cdr3_aa: CASRRDPNEKLFF
clone_size: NA; d_call: NA; j_call: TRBJ2-5; v_call: TRBV6-1; cdr3_nt: TGTGCCAGCAGTGTGACAGACTACCAAGAGACCCAGTACTTC; cdr3_aa: CASSVTDYQETQYF
clone_size: NA; d_call: TRBD1; j_call: TRBJ1-2; v_call: TRBV7-8; cdr3_nt: TGTGCCAGCAGCGGTACAGGGGAATTTTCCTATGGCTACACCTTC; cdr3_aa: CASSGTGEFSYGYTF
clone_size: NA; d_call: NA; j_call: TRBJ2-1; v_call: TRBV13; cdr3_nt: TGTGCCAGCAGCTTTGGCCCCGACAATGAGCAGTTCTTC; cdr3_aa: CASSFGPDNEQFF
clone_size: NA; d_call: NA; j_call: TRBJ2-7; v_call: TRBV5-1; cdr3_nt: TGCGCCAGCAGCTTGTCCGTCAGGGAGGCTTCCTACGAGCAGTACTTC; cdr3_aa: CASSLSVREASYEQYF
clone_size: NA; d_call: NA; j_call: TRBJ1-5; v_call: TRBV7-2; cdr3_nt: TGTGCCAGCAGCTTAGTAGGCGGGGGCAATCAGCCCCAGCATTTT; cdr3_aa: CASSLVGGGNQPQHF
clone_size: few; d_call: TRBD2; j_call: TRBJ2-1; v_call: TRBV5-4; cdr3_nt: TGTGCCAGCAGCTTGCCGGGCGGGACTAGCGCCGATGAGCAGTTCTTC; cdr3_aa: CASSLPGGTSADEQFF
clone_size: NA; d_call: NA; j_call: TRBJ1-1; v_call: TRBV5-1; cdr3_nt: TGCGCCAGCAGGCCCATTGGAGGGGCGGCCACTGAAGCTTTCTTT; cdr3_aa: CASRPIGGAATEAFF
clone_size: once; d_call: TRBD2; j_call: TRBJ2-7; v_call: TRBV10-1; cdr3_nt: TGCGCCAGCTCCAAAGCGGGAACCGACTACGAGCAGTACTTC; cdr3_aa: CASSKAGTDYEQYF
clone_size: NA; d_call: TRBD2; j_call: TRBJ2-3; v_call: TRBV6-6; cdr3_nt: TGTGCCAGCAGCTTAGCGGGGTTAGATACGCAGTATTTT; cdr3_aa: CASSLAGLDTQYF
clone_size: NA; d_call: NA; j_call: TRBJ2-7; v_call: TRBV27; cdr3_nt: TGTGCCAGCAGTTTACTGGGAGGGGGAGAGCAGTACTTC; cdr3_aa: CASSLLGGGEQYF
clone_size: NA; d_call: TRBD1; j_call: TRBJ1-5; v_call: TRBV15; cdr3_nt: TGTGCCACCAGCAGACAAGGACAGGGCTATCAGCCCCAGCATTTT; cdr3_aa: CATSRQGQGYQPQHF